This entry concerns a single T cell receptor beta chain. These data are taken from a study of blood T cell repertoires in COVID-19. At the level of the study: Acute-phase and convalescent COVID-19 samples originated in the United States, Italy and Spain. T cells, B-cell-depleted T cells, or PBMCs provided the cDNA or gDNA that served as material.

The CDR3 is 11 amino acids. Germline V gene data show CDR1 as DFQATT and CDR2 as SNEGSKA (reference sequence). Trimming cost V 3 bases and J 4 bases, with 6 bases left between them. Under the authors' procedure: Counts of nucleated cells, estimated from reference gene primer amplification, were obtained. The data were produced by immunoSEQ multiplex PCR, yet TCRdb's version contains in-frame clones alone and is incomplete. Clonal size and the V and J genes are those of that table, whereas D and trimming came from the DNA. This sample has 85,000 to 130,000 clones, with roughly four fifths found just once.

This receptor was taken from a woman at least 80 years old with active or convalescent COVID-19. The sample comprised peripheral blood. This sequence joins TRBV20-1 and TRBJ1-2; D remains unclear. DNA of the CDR3: TGCAGTGCTAGGGAGTTCTATGGCTACACCTTC. It translates to CSAREFYGYTF.